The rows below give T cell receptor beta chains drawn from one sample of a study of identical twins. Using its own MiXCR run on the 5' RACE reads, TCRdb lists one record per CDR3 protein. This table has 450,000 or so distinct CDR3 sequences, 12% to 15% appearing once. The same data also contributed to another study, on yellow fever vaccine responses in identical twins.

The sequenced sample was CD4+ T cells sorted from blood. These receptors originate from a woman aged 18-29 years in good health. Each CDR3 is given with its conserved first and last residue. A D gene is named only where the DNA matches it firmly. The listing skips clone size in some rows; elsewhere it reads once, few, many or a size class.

CASSQDIRSTGELFF,TGTGCCAGCAGCCAAGATATTCGGAGCACCGGGGAGCTGTTTTTT,TRBV3-1,many,TRBJ2-2,-,15
CASSLVGAENEQYF,TGCGCCAGCAGCTTGGTTGGGGCGGAGAACGAGCAGTACTTC,TRBV5-1,-,TRBJ2-7,-,14
CASSQLPGQGSYEQYF,TGTGCCAGCTCACAACTGCCGGGACAGGGTAGCTACGAGCAGTACTTC,TRBV18,many,TRBJ2-7,TRBD1,16
CSARDAAGGNQPQHF,TGCAGTGCTAGAGATGCCGCAGGGGGCAATCAGCCCCAGCATTTT,TRBV20-1,-,TRBJ1-5,-,15
CASTLPGMSYEQYF,TGTGCCAGCACGCTACCGGGTATGTCCTACGAGCAGTACTTC,TRBV6-5,few,TRBJ2-7,-,14
CASSSGLAGTDTQYF,TGTGCCAGCAGCTCGGGACTAGCGGGCACAGATACGCAGTATTTT,TRBV7-9,many,TRBJ2-3,TRBD2,15
CATSTEGSTDTQYF,TGTGCCACCAGTACCGAGGGGAGCACAGATACGCAGTATTTT,TRBV24-1,few,TRBJ2-3,-,14
CSARGGTGETQYF,TGCAGTGCTAGAGGTGGGACTGGGGAGACCCAGTACTTC,TRBV20-1,-,TRBJ2-5,-,13
CSARDRFGGYGYTF,TGCAGTGCTAGAGATCGGTTCGGAGGCTATGGCTACACCTTC,TRBV20-1,-,TRBJ1-2,-,14
CSATSHQRGTDTQYF,TGCAGTGCTACCTCCCACCAGCGGGGGACAGATACGCAGTATTTT,TRBV20-1,-,TRBJ2-3,TRBD2,15
CASSPRERGANVLTF,TGTGCCAGCAGCCCCCGAGAAAGGGGGGCCAACGTCCTGACTTTC,TRBV11-2,once,TRBJ2-6,-,15
CASSPGTNTEAFF,TGCGCCAGCAGCCCAGGGACGAACACTGAAGCTTTCTTT,TRBV5-1,-,TRBJ1-1,-,13
CSARVLGTEGTQYF,TGCAGTGCTAGAGTCCTGGGGACTGAGGGTACCCAGTACTTC,TRBV20-1,-,TRBJ2-5,-,14
CASGAVTIAKNIQYF,TGTGCCAGCGGGGCTGTGACTATAGCCAAAAACATTCAGTACTTC,TRBV6-2/TRBV6-3,-,TRBJ2-4,-,15
CAWSVGLAGNEQFF,TGTGCCTGGAGTGTCGGACTAGCTGGGAATGAGCAGTTCTTC,TRBV30,few,TRBJ2-1,TRBD2,14
CSAREEDRQRYTF,TGCAGTGCTAGAGAGGAGGACAGACAACGTTACACCTTC,TRBV20-1,-,TRBJ1-2,-,13
CIVSIPKVGEYEQFF,TGCATCGTTTCTATCCCCAAGGTCGGGGAGTATGAGCAGTTCTTC,TRBV29-1,few,TRBJ2-1,-,15
CASSLGPYNSPLHF,TGTGCCAGCAGCTTAGGGCCTTATAATTCACCCCTCCACTTT,TRBV7-2,-,TRBJ1-6,-,14
CASSLYRGLDGANVLTF,TGCGCCAGCAGCTTGTACAGGGGGCTGGATGGGGCCAACGTCCTGACTTTC,TRBV5-1,few,TRBJ2-6,TRBD1,17
CASSLRYPFGGQGETQYF,TGTGCCAGCAGCTTAAGATATCCATTCGGGGGCCAGGGGGAGACCCAGTACTTC,TRBV11-2,-,TRBJ2-5,-,18
CAIRIAATDTQYF,TGTGCCATCAGGATAGCGGCCACAGATACGCAGTATTTT,TRBV10-3,-,TRBJ2-3,-,13
CASTAGGTGELFF,TGTGCCAGCACAGCAGGCGGTACCGGGGAGCTGTTTTTT,TRBV2,-,TRBJ2-2,-,13
CASSQGGPDTQYF,TGCGCCAGCAGCCAAGGGGGTCCAGATACGCAGTATTTT,TRBV5-1,many,TRBJ2-3,-,13
CASSGRQSLNTGELFF,TGTGCCAGCAGCGGACGACAAAGCCTGAACACCGGGGAGCTGTTTTTT,TRBV7-2,few,TRBJ2-2,-,16
CAISESDRTTDTQYF,TGTGCCATCAGTGAGTCCGACAGGACCACAGATACGCAGTATTTT,TRBV10-3,-,TRBJ2-3,-,15
CASSLEGTSGPIQYF,TGTGCCAGCAGCCTAGAAGGGACTAGCGGTCCCATTCAGTACTTC,TRBV11-1,-,TRBJ2-4,TRBD2,15
CASSVGTSGAEEQFF,TGTGCCAGCAGCGTAGGGACTAGCGGGGCGGAGGAGCAGTTCTTC,TRBV9,-,TRBJ2-1,TRBD2,15
CASSLEGFGTYEQYF,TGTGCCAGCAGCTTGGAGGGTTTTGGGACCTACGAGCAGTACTTC,TRBV5-5,many,TRBJ2-7,-,15
CASSYQGNKQFF,TGTGCCAGCAGTTACCAGGGTAATAAGCAGTTCTTC,TRBV6-2/TRBV6-3,-,TRBJ2-1,-,12
CASSRGLAQYNEQFF,TGTGCCAGCAGCCGAGGACTAGCGCAGTACAATGAGCAGTTCTTC,TRBV7-9,many,TRBJ2-1,TRBD2,15
CSARDVGTDSGNTIYF,TGCAGTGCTAGAGATGTGGGAACGGACTCTGGAAACACCATATATTTT,TRBV20-1,-,TRBJ1-3,-,16
CSYVGDTGELFF,TGCAGCTATGTGGGAGACACCGGGGAGCTGTTTTTT,TRBV29-1,few,TRBJ2-2,-,12
CASSLRQGLGNEQFF,TGTGCCAGCAGCTTAAGACAGGGCCTCGGGAATGAGCAGTTCTTC,TRBV7-2,few,TRBJ2-1,TRBD1,15
CSVEVGGTYEQYF,TGCAGCGTTGAAGTGGGCGGAACCTACGAGCAGTACTTC,TRBV29-1,few,TRBJ2-7,-,13
CASSLRGTVVNNEQFF,TGTGCCAGCAGCTTACGAGGGACAGTAGTGAACAATGAGCAGTTCTTC,TRBV11-3,-,TRBJ2-1,TRBD1,16
CASSSAYNTDTQYF,TGTGCCAGCAGCTCCGCGTACAACACAGATACGCAGTATTTT,TRBV11-3,-,TRBJ2-3,-,14
CASSLGTGGLSNNEQFF,TGTGCCAGCAGCTTAGGAACAGGGGGGTTGAGTAACAATGAGCAGTTCTTC,TRBV7-6,-,TRBJ2-1,TRBD1,17